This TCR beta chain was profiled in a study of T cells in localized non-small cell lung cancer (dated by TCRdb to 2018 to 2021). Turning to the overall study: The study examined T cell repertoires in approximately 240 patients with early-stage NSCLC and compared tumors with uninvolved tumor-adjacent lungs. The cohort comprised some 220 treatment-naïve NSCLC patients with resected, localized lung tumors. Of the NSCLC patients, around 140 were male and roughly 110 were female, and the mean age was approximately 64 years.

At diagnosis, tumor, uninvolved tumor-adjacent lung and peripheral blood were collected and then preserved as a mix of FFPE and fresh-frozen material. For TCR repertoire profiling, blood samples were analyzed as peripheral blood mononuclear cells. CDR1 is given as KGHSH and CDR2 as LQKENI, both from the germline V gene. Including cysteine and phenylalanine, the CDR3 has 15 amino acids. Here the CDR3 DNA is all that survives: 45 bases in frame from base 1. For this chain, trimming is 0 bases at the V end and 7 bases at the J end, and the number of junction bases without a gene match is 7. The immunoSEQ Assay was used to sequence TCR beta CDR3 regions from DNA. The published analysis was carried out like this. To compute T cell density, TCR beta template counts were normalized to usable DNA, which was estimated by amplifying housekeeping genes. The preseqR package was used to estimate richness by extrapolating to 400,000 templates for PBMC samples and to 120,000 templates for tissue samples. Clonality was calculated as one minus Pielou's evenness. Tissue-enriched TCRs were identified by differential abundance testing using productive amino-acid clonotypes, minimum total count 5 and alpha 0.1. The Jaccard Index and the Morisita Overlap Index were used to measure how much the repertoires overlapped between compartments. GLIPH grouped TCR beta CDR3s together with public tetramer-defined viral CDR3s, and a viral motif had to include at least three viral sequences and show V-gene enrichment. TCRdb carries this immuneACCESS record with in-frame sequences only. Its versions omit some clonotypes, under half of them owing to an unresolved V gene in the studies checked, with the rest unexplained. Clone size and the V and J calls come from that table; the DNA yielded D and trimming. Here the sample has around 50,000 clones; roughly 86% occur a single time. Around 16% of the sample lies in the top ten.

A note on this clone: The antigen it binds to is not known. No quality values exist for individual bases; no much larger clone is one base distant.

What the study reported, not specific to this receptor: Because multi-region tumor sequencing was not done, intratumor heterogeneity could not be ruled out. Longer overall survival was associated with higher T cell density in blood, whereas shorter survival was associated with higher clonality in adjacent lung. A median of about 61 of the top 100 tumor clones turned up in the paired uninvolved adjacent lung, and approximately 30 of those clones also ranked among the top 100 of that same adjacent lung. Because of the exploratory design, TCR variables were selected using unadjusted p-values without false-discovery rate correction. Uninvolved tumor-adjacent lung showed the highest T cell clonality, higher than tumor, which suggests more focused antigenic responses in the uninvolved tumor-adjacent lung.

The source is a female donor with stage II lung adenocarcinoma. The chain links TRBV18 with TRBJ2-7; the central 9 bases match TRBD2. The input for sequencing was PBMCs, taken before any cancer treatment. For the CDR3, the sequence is CASSPPQRGAREQYF. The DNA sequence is TGTGCCAGCTCACCACCCCAGCGGGGGGCGCGGGAGCAGTACTTC.